The entry below gives a single T cell receptor (beta chain) sequence along with its context. This CDR3 spans 12 amino acids. Trimming took 1 base from V and 6 from J, leaving 3 bases between them. In germline, CDR1 is LGHDT, CDR2 YNNKEL (reference sequence). In the source study's methods: Researchers report that nucleated cell counts were estimated from reference gene primer amplification. Sequencing used immunoSEQ multiplex PCR; TCRdb keeps in-frame clones, though not all of them. V, J and clone size derive from that table, while D and trimming were established from the DNA sequence. The sample lists approximately 300,000 clones; 90% were seen once. These data come from a study of blood T cell repertoires in COVID-19. Turning to the study itself: From T cells, B-cell-depleted T cells, or PBMCs came the material, which was cDNA or gDNA.

This clonotype was obtained from a woman aged 40 to 49 with COVID-19, enrolled during active disease. Sequencing was carried out using peripheral blood. V and J are TRBV3-1 (or the pseudogene TRBV3-2) and TRBJ2-2; D is unclear. This CDR3 reads CASSQASGELFF. For the CDR3, the DNA is TGTGCCAGCAGCCAAGCGTCCGGGGAGCTGTTTTTT.